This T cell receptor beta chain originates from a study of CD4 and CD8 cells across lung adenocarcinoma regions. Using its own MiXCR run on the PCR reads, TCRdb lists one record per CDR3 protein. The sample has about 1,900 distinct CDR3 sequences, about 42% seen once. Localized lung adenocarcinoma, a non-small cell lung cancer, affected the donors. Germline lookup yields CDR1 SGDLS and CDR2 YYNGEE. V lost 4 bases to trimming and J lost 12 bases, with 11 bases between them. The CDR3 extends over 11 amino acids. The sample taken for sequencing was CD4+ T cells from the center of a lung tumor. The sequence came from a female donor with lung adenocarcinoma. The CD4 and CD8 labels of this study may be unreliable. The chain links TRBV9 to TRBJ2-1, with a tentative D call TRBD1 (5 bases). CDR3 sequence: CASSSQGWQFF. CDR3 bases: TGTGCCAGCAGCAGTCAGGGATGGCAGTTCTTC.